The following is a T cell receptor (beta chain) sequence with its context. V was clipped by 0 bases and J by 5 bases; unmatched bases: 13. In germline, CDR1 is LGHNA, CDR2 YNFKEQ. The CDR3 is made up of 19 amino acids. Here immunoSEQ multiplex PCR was the method, and the copy in TCRdb shows in-frame clones only, minus some. The table shows about 230,000 clones, with roughly 87% occurring only once. This entry comes from a study of control samples from healthy donors and cancer patients. The gene calls are TRBV4-2 and TRBJ2-5, with TRBD2 matching over 12 bases. The material sequenced was PBMCs. The TCR was taken from a woman aged 55 to 70 with lung cancer. CDR3 DNA: TGTGCCAGCAGCCAAGATCTAGGCGCTAGCGGGGGGGCCGGGGAGACCCAGTACTTC. The encoded protein is CASSQDLGASGGAGETQYF.